Listed here is a single TCR beta chain. Its specificity is not known. These data are taken from a study of shared clonotypes between healthy human individuals. In replicate PCRs of sorted subsets, about 220 ng DNA, 29,000 or so T cell genomes, was used. The data were produced by immunoSEQ multiplex PCR, yet TCRdb's version contains in-frame clones alone and is incomplete. In the table there are about 2.5 million clones, just under 95% of which are singletons. Trimming removed 10 bases from V and 1 base from J, with 13 bases in between. Germline loops: CDR1 ENHRY, CDR2 SYGVKD. The CDR3 runs 13 residues. Notes on the study in general: Incomplete sequencing of sorted subsets was indicated by rarefaction despite large depth.

The rearrangement uses TRBV10-3 and TRBJ1-1; maybe TRBD1 (5 bases). This TCR came from a man between 18 and 35 years old in good health. Some clones in this sample may be carry-over from other donors' samples. Sequenced input: naive CD4+ T cells from PBMCs. Subset described: CD45RA+ positively selected. The CDR3 reads CATSRDGNTEAFF. The CDR3 bases are TGTGCCACAAGCCGGGACGGGAACACTGAAGCTTTCTTT.